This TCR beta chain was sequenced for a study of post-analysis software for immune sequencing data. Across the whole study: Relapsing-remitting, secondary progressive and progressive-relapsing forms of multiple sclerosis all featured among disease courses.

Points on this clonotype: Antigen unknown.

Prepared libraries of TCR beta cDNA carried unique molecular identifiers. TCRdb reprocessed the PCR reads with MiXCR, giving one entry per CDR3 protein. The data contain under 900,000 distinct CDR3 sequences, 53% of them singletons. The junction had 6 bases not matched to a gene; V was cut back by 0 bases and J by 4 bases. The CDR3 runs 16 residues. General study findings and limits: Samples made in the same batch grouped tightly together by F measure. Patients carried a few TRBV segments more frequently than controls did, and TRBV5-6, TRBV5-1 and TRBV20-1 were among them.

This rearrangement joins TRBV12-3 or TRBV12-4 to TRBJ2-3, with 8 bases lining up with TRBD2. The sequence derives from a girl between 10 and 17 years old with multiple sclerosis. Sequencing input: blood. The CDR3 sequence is CASSLASGVPADTQYF. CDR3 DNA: TGTGCCAGCAGTTTAGCTAGCGGGGTGCCGGCAGATACGCAGTATTTT.